The entry below describes one T cell receptor (beta chain). What it binds is unknown. The data stem from a study of long-term antiretroviral therapy in people with HIV. Study findings and constraints: Against controls, HIV repertoires showed narrower ranges of CDR3 length. Within the repertoire, clones expanded before ART were dominant at all time points.

The run of the v3.0 immunoSEQ assay was at survey level. The data were produced by immunoSEQ multiplex PCR, yet TCRdb's version contains in-frame clones alone and is incomplete. The repertoire holds about 14,000 clones, roughly 88% seen once, with 7.2% in the top ten. The CDR3 is 15 amino acids. Trimming left V 5 bases short and J 6 bases short, with 16 bases between. Germline V gives CDR1 SGHNT, CDR2 YENEEA. Specimens held roughly 0.95-11 million cryopreserved PBMC prior to DNA extraction. The starting material was unsorted PBMCs, obtained 0.4 years after starting antiretroviral therapy. The chain employs TRBV11-3 and TRBJ2-2; no clear D. This clonotype was obtained from a young man with HIV. The CDR3 bases are TGTGCCAGCAGCACCCCGGACGCCGGCCCCGGGGAGCTGTTTTTT. It is translated as CASSTPDAGPGELFF.